This T cell receptor (beta chain) was identified in a study of shared clonotypes between healthy human individuals. Here immunoSEQ multiplex PCR was the method, and the copy in TCRdb shows in-frame clones only, minus some. This sample has approximately 500,000 clones; roughly 79% occur once, and the top ten carry approximately 13%. CDR3 size: 14 residues. The germline V gene encodes CDR1 WNHNN and CDR2 SYGVQD (reference sequence). V dropped 0 bases and J dropped 8 bases, with 11 bases sitting between them. Only Caucasian adults living in Nashville, Tennessee served as donors. Sequenced: PBMCs. The chain carries TRBV10-1 and TRBJ2-1; D is ambiguous. The TCR originated in a woman in her forties in good health. Some clones in this sample may be carry-over from other donors' samples. The CDR3 DNA reads TGCGCCAGCAGTGAGTCACGGATAGACGATGAGCAGTTCTTC. Encoded protein: CASSESRIDDEQFF.